This TCR beta chain was identified during a study of T cell responses to AZD1222 COVID-19 vaccine. Whole-study findings and limits: Targeting of unmutated variant regions was reportedly seen in nearly half of spike-specific TCRs. A mostly white British donor set with more females was recruited, and clonal diversity was possibly underestimated. When two AZD1222 doses had been given, Spike-specific TCR breadth and depth rose. Vaccine-associated CD4 TCRs ranged over spike, dominating at 160-218 and 743-854.

CDR3 size: 12 residues. Trimming took off 2 bases at V and 4 bases at J, with 5 bases between the two ends. Per germline, CDR1 MNHNS and CDR2 SASEGT. Clones were sequenced by immunoSEQ multiplex PCR, and TCRdb holds only the in-frame ones, with some missing. The data contain 79,000 or so clones, over 85% of them singletons. As to this clone: What it binds is unknown.

Source: peripheral blood, taken 28 days after the second AZD1222 dose. The chain employs TRBV6-1 and TRBJ2-5; D is uncertain. The TCR originated in an adult who received the AZD1222 COVID-19 vaccine. The CDR3 protein is CASSEYRETQYF. The CDR3 DNA reads TGTGCCAGCAGTGAATATAGAGAGACCCAGTACTTC.